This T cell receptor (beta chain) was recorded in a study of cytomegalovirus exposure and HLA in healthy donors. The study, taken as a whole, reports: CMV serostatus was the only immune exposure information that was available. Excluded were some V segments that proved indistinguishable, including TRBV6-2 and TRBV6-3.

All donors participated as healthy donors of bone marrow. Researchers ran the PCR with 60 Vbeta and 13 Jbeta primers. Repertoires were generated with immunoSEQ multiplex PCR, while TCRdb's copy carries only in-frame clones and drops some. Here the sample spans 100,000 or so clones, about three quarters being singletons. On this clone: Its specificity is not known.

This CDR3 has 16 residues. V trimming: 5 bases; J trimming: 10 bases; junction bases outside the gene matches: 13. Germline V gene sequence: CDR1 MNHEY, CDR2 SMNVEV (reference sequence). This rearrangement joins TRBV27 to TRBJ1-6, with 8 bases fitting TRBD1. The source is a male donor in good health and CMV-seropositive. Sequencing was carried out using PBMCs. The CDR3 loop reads CASSKGQDRAISPLHF. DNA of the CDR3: TGTGCCAGCAGTAAGGGCCAGGACAGGGCAATCTCACCCCTCCACTTT.